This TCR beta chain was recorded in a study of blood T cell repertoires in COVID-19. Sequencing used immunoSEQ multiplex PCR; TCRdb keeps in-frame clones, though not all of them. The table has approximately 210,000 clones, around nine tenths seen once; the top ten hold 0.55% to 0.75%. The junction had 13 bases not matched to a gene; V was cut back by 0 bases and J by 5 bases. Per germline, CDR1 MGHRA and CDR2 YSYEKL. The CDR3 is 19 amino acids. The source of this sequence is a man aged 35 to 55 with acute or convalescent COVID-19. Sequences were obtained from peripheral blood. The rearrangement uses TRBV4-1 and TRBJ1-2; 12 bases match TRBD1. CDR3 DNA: TGCGCCAGCAGCCAAGATCCGGGACAGGGGGCCCCACGGGGGTATGGCTACACCTTC. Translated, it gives CASSQDPGQGAPRGYGYTF.